Below are 7 T cell receptor beta chains sequenced from a single sample in a study of T cells in women clearing cervical HPV infection. Data came from immunoSEQ multiplex PCR; TCRdb stores just in-frame clones and leaves some out. Its listing shows around 41,000 clones. The sequenced sample was blood buffy coat. Source of these receptors: a woman aged 18 to 75 with a cervical HPV16 infection that either progressed to CIN3+ or cleared (not recorded which).

With regard to this clone: The read is 3 residues too short to cover the CDR3 end, so that end is filled in from the germline J gene. V and J are TRBV19 and TRBJ2-1; 9 bases are a match to TRBD1. The CDR3 contains 15 residues. Germline values: CDR1 LNHDA, CDR2 SQIVND (reference sequence). The trim removed 3 bases at V and 7 bases at J, leaving 7 bases unmatched. CDR3 DNA, as far as it was read: TGTGCCAGTAGTATGCCCGGGACAGGGTTTAATGAG. Protein: CASSMPGTGFNE. The CDR3 in its entirety is CASSMPGTGFNEQFF.

In regard to this clone: The CDR3 goes on 3 residues after the read ends, and that part is filled in from the germline J gene. The gene calls are TRBV20-1 and TRBJ2-3, with 11 bases that match TRBD1. The CDR3 consists of 16 residues. Germline loops: CDR1 DFQATT, CDR2 SNEGSKA (reference sequence). Losses at the gene ends were 3 bases for V and 5 bases for J; bases not matched to a gene: 10. The sequenced CDR3 bases are TGCAGTGCTAGCCCACGGGACAGGGGGTTTGGAGATACG. Its protein is CSASPRDRGFGDT. The complete CDR3 sequence is CSASPRDRGFGDTQYF.

To note about this clone: The observed sequence ends 3 residues before the CDR3 terminus, with the missing tail filled in from the germline J gene. The chain combines TRBV9 with TRBJ1-4; 9 positions match TRBD1. The CDR3 runs 16 residues. Germline loops: CDR1 SGDLS, CDR2 YYNGEE. J was trimmed by 3 bases and V by 3 bases; bases with no gene match: 6. The CDR3 sequence is CASSGTDRGPNEKLFF. The CDR3 DNA, read in part, is TGTGCCAGCAGCGGGACGGACAGGGGACCTAATGAAAAA.

Notes on this clone: The sequenced fragment ends 3 residues before the CDR3 boundary, so the rest is inferred from the germline J gene. This sequence joins TRBV6-2 or TRBV6-3 and TRBJ2-2; D might be TRBD2 (6 bases). Trimming shortened V by 2 bases and J by 6 bases, and 7 bases separated the two germline ends. The germline V gene has CDR1 MNHEY and CDR2 SVGEGT. This CDR3 spans 13 amino acids. The CDR3 region is CASSYAGSGELFF. The CDR3 DNA, read in part, is TGTGCCAGCAGTTACGCGGGGTCCGGGGAG.

With regard to this clone: The DNA ends 3 residues before the CDR3 does, and the rest of the CDR3 is filled in from the germline J gene. The chain links TRBV7-9 to TRBJ2-7, with D hard to call. The CDR3 is 14 amino acids. Trimming left V 5 bases short and J 2 bases short, with 13 bases between. The germline gives CDR1 SEHNR, CDR2 FQNEAQ (reference sequence). The part of the CDR3 DNA that was read is TGTGCCAGCAGCCCTCTTAGCATGACCTACGAG. Its protein product is CASSPLSMTYE. The full CDR3 sequence reads CASSPLSMTYEQYF.

Concerning this clone: With the read ending 3 residues before the CDR3 end, the germline J gene is used to fill in that end. This chain joins TRBV28 and TRBJ1-1, with a tentative D call TRBD1 (5 bases). CDR1 is MDHEN and CDR2 is SYDVKM in the germline V gene. The CDR3 covers 12 residues. V shed 8 bases and J shed 5 bases, with 12 bases lying between them. The CDR3 DNA, read in part, is TGTGCCAGCGCAGGGATGGAGACTGAA. Translating gives CASAGMETE. The whole CDR3 protein reads CASAGMETEAFF.

Details on this clone: The CDR3 is cut off 3 residues early in the read; its end comes from the germline J gene. The V and J genes are TRBV7-8 and TRBJ1-1; D not certain. The V end lost 1 base, the J end lost 0 bases, and 6 bases lay between the germline ends. Germline V gives CDR1 SGHVS, CDR2 FQNEAQ. The CDR3 loop spans 14 amino acids. Partial CDR3 DNA: TGTGCCAGCAGCTTAGACAACATGAACACTGAA. It is translated as CASSLDNMNTE. The CDR3, in full, reads CASSLDNMNTEAFF.